One TCR beta chain is described in this entry. With random hexamers, reverse transcription was performed on roughly 0.5 to 1 ug of RNA. Via MiXCR, TCRdb re-called the immunoSEQ multiplex PCR reads, giving one row per CDR3 protein. The sample shows approximately 160,000 distinct CDR3 sequences, roughly 92% of them seen only once. The data originate from a study of CD8 T cells in Susac syndrome. The CDR3 runs to 16 residues. Trimming took 0 bases from V and 2 from J, leaving 14 bases between them. The germline V gene encodes CDR1 DFQATT and CDR2 SNEGSKA (reference sequence). The clonotype originates from a human donor with multiple sclerosis. The specimen sequenced was CD4+ T cells from PBMCs. The chain combines TRBV20-1 with TRBJ1-3, with D perhaps matching TRBD1 (5 bases). CDR3 coding DNA: TGCAGTGCTAGAGATCGGGGGAAATCTACTGGAAACACCATATATTTT. Translating it yields CSARDRGKSTGNTIYF.